Shown below are 7 T cell receptor beta chains from a single sample sequenced in a study of T cell responses to AZD1222 COVID-19 vaccine. Libraries were prepared by immunoSEQ multiplex PCR; TCRdb keeps only in-frame clonotypes and omits some of them. Counted here are about 120,000 clones, about 89% occurring once; the ten biggest clones make up 8.5% to 12%. The input for sequencing was peripheral blood, taken on day 0 of AZD1222 vaccination. Receptors originate from an adult in good health.

The chain has TRBV19 and TRBJ1-2; weak D call: TRBD1 (5 bases). V was shortened by 6 bases and J by 8 bases, with 19 bases between the two germline ends. This CDR3 spans 14 amino acids. Germline loops: CDR1 LNHDA, CDR2 SQIVND (reference sequence). For the CDR3, the DNA is TGTGCCAGTAGCCCGTTGTCCCCCTCAGGGGGCTACACCTTC. Translation gives CASSPLSPSGGYTF. Together with reference TRBV19 and TRBJ1-2, the CDR3 gives the full variable domain: DGGITQSPKYLFRKEGQNVTLSCEQNLNHDAMYWYRQDPGQGLRLIYYSQIVNDFQKGDIAEGYSVSREKKESFPLTVTSAQKNPTAFYLCASSPLSPSGGYTFGSGTRLTVV.

This sequence joins TRBV5-4 and TRBJ1-2; 7 bases are shared with TRBD1. V dropped 3 bases and J dropped 4; count of bases not matched to a gene: 9. CDR1 SGHNT and CDR2 YYREEE come from the germline V gene (reference sequence). The CDR3 is made up of 15 amino acids. The chain's CDR3 is CASSSIGTDTYGYTF. CDR3 in DNA: TGTGCCAGCAGCTCTATCGGGACAGACACCTATGGCTACACCTTC.

The CDR3 sequence: CASSDTTGAYEQYF. As DNA, the CDR3 is TGTGCCAGCAGTGATACGACAGGGGCCTACGAGCAGTACTTC. This chain joins TRBV6-1 and TRBJ2-7, with 8 bases identical to TRBD1. The V gene end was trimmed by 3 bases and the J gene end by 2 bases; junction bases not matched to a gene: 3. The CDR3 covers 14 residues. Germline loops: CDR1 MNHNS, CDR2 SASEGT.

J is TRBJ1-5 and V is TRBV19; D gene ambiguous. From germline, CDR1 is LNHDA and CDR2 SQIVND (reference sequence). The CDR3 totals 14 residues. Trimming stripped 3 bases from V and 1 base from J, with 7 bases between. CDR3 region: CASSILGSNQPQHF. The CDR3 nucleotides are TGTGCCAGTAGTATCCTGGGGAGCAATCAGCCCCAGCATTTT.

This clone was detected only once. V and J are TRBV7-2 and TRBJ2-2; D is unclear. The V end lost 2 bases, the J end lost 4 bases, and 8 bases lay between the germline ends. Germline V gene lookup returns CDR1 SGHTA and CDR2 FQGNSA. The CDR3 is 14 residues long. CDR3 sequence reads: CASSLMGITGELFF. The CDR3 DNA is TGTGCCAGCAGCTTAATGGGGATCACCGGGGAGCTGTTTTTT.

The chain is built from TRBV7-9 and TRBJ2-2; D is possibly TRBD1 (6 bases). Per germline, CDR1 SEHNR and CDR2 FQNEAQ (reference sequence). CDR3 length equals 15 residues. Between the trimmed V and J ends, which lost 5 bases and 1 base, there was a span of 11 bases. CDR3 amino acids: CASSRPGQNTGELFF. Here the CDR3 DNA reads TGTGCCAGCAGCCGTCCGGGACAGAACACCGGGGAGCTGTTTTTT.

The chain employs TRBV11-3 and TRBJ1-1; TRBD1 matches at 8 bases. The CDR3 runs 20 residues. The ends lost 1 base at V and 6 bases at J; junction bases unmatched: 22. CDR1 is SGHNT and CDR2 is YENEEA in the germline V gene. CDR3 loop: CASSLVPLKDVQGEGAEAFF. CDR3 nucleotide sequence: TGTGCCAGCAGCTTAGTACCCCTAAAGGACGTACAGGGGGAAGGTGCTGAAGCTTTCTTT.